Listed here are 14 T cell receptor beta chains from one sample, sequenced in a study of shared clonotypes between healthy human individuals. Method: immunoSEQ multiplex PCR; TCRdb's copy keeps in-frame clones and lacks some. The data show millions of clones, 90% to 95% seen once. The sample taken for sequencing was naive CD4+ T cells sorted from blood. Subset specified: CD45RA+ positively selected. The receptor source for this set is a man between 18 and 29 years old in good health.

This clone was counted only a few times. The CDR3 bases are TGTGCCATCAGTGGAGGGGACAAGCCCCAGCATTTT. Protein sequence: CAISGGDKPQHF. V usage is TRBV10-3 and J usage is TRBJ1-5, with D tentatively TRBD1 (6 bases). The CDR3 is made up of 12 amino acids. V lost 4 bases to trimming and J lost 8 bases, with 9 bases between them. CDR1 is ENHRY, CDR2 SYGVKD, per germline.

The gene calls are TRBV6-5 and TRBJ2-1; D not certain. This CDR3 region has 13 residues. Trimming cost V 2 bases and J 7 bases, with 9 bases left between them. Germline CDR1 is MNHEY and CDR2 is SVGAGI. CDR3 sequence reads: CASSYEGRNEQFF. In DNA form, the CDR3 reads TGTGCCAGCAGTTACGAAGGGCGGAATGAGCAGTTCTTC.

The V call is TRBV11-1, the J call TRBJ2-4; 7 positions agree with TRBD1. The germline V gene encodes CDR1 SGHAT and CDR2 FQDESV (reference sequence). The CDR3 is 13 amino acids. With 3 bases clipped from V and 7 bases from J, the junction kept 3 bases outside the gene matches. For the CDR3, the DNA is TGTGCCAGCAGCTTTGACAGGGAGAACATTCAGTACTTC. It codes for CASSFDRENIQYF.

The chain couples TRBV29-1 to TRBJ2-5; D call uncertain. The J call may be mistaken, given a closer DNA end match to TRBJ2-7. This CDR3 is built from 15 residues. From germline, CDR1 is SQVTM and CDR2 ANQGSEA. The CDR3 loop is CSVIGVPLGTYEQYF. The DNA for the CDR3 is TGCAGCGTGATCGGCGTCCCACTTGGGACCTACGAGCAGTACTTC.

Regarding this clone: Other DNA sequences in this specimen translate into the identical CDR3. In DNA, the CDR3 is TGTGCCAGCAGCTCTCGTGTGAACACTGAAGCTTTCTTT. Translated: CASSSRVNTEAFF. This chain joins TRBV7-9 and TRBJ1-1; no clear D. V was shortened by 4 bases and J by 0 bases, with 6 bases between the two germline ends. Germline CDR1 is SEHNR and CDR2 is FQNEAQ (reference sequence). The CDR3 consists of 13 residues.

The chain is built from TRBV30 and TRBJ1-5, with D perhaps TRBD1 (5 bases). V lost 5 bases to trimming and J lost 0 bases, with 17 bases between them. CDR1 GTSNPN and CDR2 SVGIG come from the germline V gene (reference sequence). This CDR3 spans 16 amino acids. This CDR3 reads CAWGSFRQSSNQPQHF. Written as DNA, the CDR3 is TGTGCCTGGGGTTCCTTTCGACAGTCTAGCAATCAGCCCCAGCATTTT. The variable domain in full, completed from reference TRBV30 and TRBJ1-5, reads SQTIHQWPATLVQPVGSPLSLECTVEGTSNPNLYWYRQAAGRGLQLLFYSVGIGQISSEVPQNLSASRPQDRQFILSSKKLLLSDSGFYLCAWGSFRQSSNQPQHFGDGTRLSIL.

The chain links TRBV7-6 to TRBJ2-1; 8 nucleotides align to TRBD1. The CDR3 loop spans 16 amino acids. With 5 bases clipped from V and 4 bases from J, the junction kept 10 bases outside the gene matches. The germline gives CDR1 SGHVS, CDR2 FNYEAQ. This chain's CDR3 is CASSRTGGTSYNEQFF. CDR3 nucleotides: TGTGCCAGCAGCCGAACAGGGGGGACCTCTTACAATGAGCAGTTCTTC.

The chain has TRBV6-6 and TRBJ2-1, with D perhaps assigned TRBD1 or TRBD2 (6 bases each). Trimming shortened V by 8 bases and J by 5 bases, and 22 bases separated the two germline ends. This CDR3 spans 16 amino acids. Germline lookup yields CDR1 MNHNY and CDR2 SVGAGI (reference sequence). The CDR3, as DNA: TGTGCCAGCGGCCCGGGCGGGACAATTACAAACAATGAGCAGTTCTTC. This encodes CASGPGGTITNNEQFF.

The chain combines TRBV2 with TRBJ1-1, with a weak D call TRBD1 (5 bases). Trimming took 7 bases from V and 5 from J, leaving 17 bases between them. Germline lookup yields CDR1 SNHLY and CDR2 FYNNEI. The CDR3 totals 14 residues. The CDR3 DNA reads as TGTGCCAGCATCGGGGAGATGGGGCGGACTGAAGCTTTCTTT. This sequence encodes CASIGEMGRTEAFF.

The chain combines TRBV5-4 with TRBJ2-5; no firm D call. In germline, CDR1 is SGHNT, CDR2 YYREEE (reference sequence). The CDR3 is 15 residues long. The V gene lost 4 bases and the J gene lost 2 bases, with 15 bases spanning the gap. CDR3 DNA sequence: TGTGCCAGCAGCCTAAAGCCAGAGCCACAAGAGACCCAGTACTTC. The encoded protein is CASSLKPEPQETQYF.

The genes are TRBV5-4 and TRBJ2-3; 12 bases match TRBD2. The CDR3 covers 16 residues. Germline V gene sequence: CDR1 SGHNT, CDR2 YYREEE (reference sequence). J gave up 6 bases and V 4 bases, and 9 bases lay outside the gene matches. CDR3 DNA: TGTGCCAGCAGCGCGGGACTAGCGGGCATTGCGGATACGCAGTATTTT. It encodes CASSAGLAGIADTQYF.

This clone was found a few times. The V and J genes are TRBV18 and TRBJ1-1, with D unclear. V gave up 5 bases and J gave up 3 bases, with 13 bases separating them. This CDR3 contains 14 residues. CDR1 and CDR2 (germline): KGHSH, LQKENI. The CDR3 sequence is CASSSGTIYTEAFF. CDR3 in DNA: TGTGCCAGCTCATCGGGAACTATATACACTGAAGCTTTCTTT.

Concerning this clone: The same CDR3 can be traced to other DNA sequences in this sample. The chain joins TRBV5-1 to TRBJ2-1; D possibly corresponds to TRBD1 (5 bases). Germline V lookup: CDR1 SGHRS, CDR2 YFSETQ. V was trimmed by 0 bases and J by 0 bases, leaving 10 bases between them. CDR3 length: 16 amino acids. The CDR3 sequence: CASSLVGASSYNEQFF. CDR3 bases: TGCGCCAGCAGCTTGGTAGGGGCAAGCTCCTACAATGAGCAGTTCTTC.

A word on this clone: Other DNA sequences in the sample encode the same CDR3. The chain couples TRBV18 to TRBJ1-1; TRBD1 matches at 10 bases. This CDR3 spans 14 amino acids. The germline V gene encodes CDR1 KGHSH and CDR2 LQKENI. The ends lost 2 bases at V and 4 bases at J; junction bases unmatched: 1. Here the CDR3 DNA reads TGTGCCAGCTCACCATGGACAGGGGGCACTGAAGCTTTCTTT. This sequence encodes CASSPWTGGTEAFF.